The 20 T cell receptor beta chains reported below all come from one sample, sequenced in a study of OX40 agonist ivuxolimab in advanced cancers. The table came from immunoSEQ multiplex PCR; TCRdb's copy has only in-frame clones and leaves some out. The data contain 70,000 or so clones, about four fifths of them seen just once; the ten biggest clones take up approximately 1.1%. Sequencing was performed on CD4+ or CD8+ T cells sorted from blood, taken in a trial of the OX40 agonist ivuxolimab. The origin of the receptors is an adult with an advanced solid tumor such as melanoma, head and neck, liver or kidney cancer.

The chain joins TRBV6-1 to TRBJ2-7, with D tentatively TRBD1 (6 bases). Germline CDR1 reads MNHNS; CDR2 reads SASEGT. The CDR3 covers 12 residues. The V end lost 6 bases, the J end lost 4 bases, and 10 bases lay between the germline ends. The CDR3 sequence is CASRLDRYEQYF. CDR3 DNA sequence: TGTGCCAGCAGGTTGGACAGATACGAGCAGTACTTC.

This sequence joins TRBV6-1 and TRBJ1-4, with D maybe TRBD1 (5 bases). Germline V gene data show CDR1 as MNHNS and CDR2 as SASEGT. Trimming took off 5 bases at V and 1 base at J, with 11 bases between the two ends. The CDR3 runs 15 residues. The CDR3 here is CASSPHRRTNEKLFF. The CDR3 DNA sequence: TGTGCCAGCAGTCCTCACAGGAGAACTAATGAAAAACTGTTTTTT.

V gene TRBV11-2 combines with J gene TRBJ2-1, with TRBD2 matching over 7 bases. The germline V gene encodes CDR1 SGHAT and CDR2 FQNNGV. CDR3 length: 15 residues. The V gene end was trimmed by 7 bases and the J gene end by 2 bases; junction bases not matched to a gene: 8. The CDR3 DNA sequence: TGTGCCAGCAACCCGGGGGGTGGGGCCTACAATGAGCAGTTCTTC. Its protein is CASNPGGGAYNEQFF.

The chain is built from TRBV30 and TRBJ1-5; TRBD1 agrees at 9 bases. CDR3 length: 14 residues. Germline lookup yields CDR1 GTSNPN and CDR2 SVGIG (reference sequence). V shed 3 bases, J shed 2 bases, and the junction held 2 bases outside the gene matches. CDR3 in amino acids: CAWRGQGGNQPQHF. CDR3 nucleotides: TGTGCCTGGAGGGGACAGGGTGGCAATCAGCCCCAGCATTTT. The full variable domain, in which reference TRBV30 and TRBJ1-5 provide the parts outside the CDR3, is SQTIHQWPATLVQPVGSPLSLECTVEGTSNPNLYWYRQAAGRGLQLLFYSVGIGQISSEVPQNLSASRPQDRQFILSSKKLLLSDSGFYLCAWRGQGGNQPQHFGDGTRLSIL.

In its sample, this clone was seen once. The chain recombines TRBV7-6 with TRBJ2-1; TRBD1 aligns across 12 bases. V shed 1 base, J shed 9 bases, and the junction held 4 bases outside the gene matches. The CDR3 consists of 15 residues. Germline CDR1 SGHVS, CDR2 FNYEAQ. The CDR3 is CASSLVGQGAGEQFF. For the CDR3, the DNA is TGTGCCAGCAGCTTAGTGGGACAGGGGGCAGGTGAGCAGTTCTTC.

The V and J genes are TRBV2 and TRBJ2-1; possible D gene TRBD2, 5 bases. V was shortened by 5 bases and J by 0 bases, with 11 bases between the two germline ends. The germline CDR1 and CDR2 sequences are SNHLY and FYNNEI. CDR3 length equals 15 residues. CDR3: CASSPNSGSYNEQFF. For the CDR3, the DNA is TGTGCCAGCAGTCCGAACAGCGGCTCCTACAATGAGCAGTTCTTC.

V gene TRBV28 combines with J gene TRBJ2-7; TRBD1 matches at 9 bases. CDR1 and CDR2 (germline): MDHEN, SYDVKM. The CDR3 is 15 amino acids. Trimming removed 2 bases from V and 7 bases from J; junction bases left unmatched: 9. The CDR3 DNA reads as TGTGCCAGCAGTTTAGCCGGGACAGGGAGTGGTGAGCAGTACTTC. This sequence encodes CASSLAGTGSGEQYF.

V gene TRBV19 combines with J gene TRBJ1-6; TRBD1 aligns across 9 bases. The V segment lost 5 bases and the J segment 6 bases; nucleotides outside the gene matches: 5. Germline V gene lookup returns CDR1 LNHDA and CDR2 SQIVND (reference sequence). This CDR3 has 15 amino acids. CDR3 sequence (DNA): TGTGCCAGTAGTGGGGGGACAGGGTCTAATTCACCCCTCCACTTT. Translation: CASSGGTGSNSPLHF.

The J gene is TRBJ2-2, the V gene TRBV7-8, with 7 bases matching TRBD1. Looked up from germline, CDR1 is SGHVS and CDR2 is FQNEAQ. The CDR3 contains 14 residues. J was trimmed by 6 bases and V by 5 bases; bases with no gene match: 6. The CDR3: CASSTRQGPGELFF. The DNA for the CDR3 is TGTGCCAGCAGCACCAGACAGGGCCCCGGGGAGCTGTTTTTT.

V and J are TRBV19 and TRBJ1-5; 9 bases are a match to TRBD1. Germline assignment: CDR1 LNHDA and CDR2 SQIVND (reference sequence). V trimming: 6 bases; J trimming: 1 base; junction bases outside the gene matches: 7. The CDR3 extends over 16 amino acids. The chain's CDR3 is CASRGQGGRSNQPQHF. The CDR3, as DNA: TGTGCCAGTAGGGGACAGGGAGGGAGAAGCAATCAGCCCCAGCATTTT.

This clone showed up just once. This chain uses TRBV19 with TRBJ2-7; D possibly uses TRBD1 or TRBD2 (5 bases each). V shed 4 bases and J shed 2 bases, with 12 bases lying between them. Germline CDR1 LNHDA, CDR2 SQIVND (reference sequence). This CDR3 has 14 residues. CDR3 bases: TGTGCCAGTAGTAATCGGGACGGAACCTACGAGCAGTACTTC. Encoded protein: CASSNRDGTYEQYF.

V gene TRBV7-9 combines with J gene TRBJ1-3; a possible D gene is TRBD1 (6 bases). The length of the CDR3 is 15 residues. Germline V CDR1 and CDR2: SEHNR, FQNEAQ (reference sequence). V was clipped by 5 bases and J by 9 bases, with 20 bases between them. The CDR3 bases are TGTGCCAGCAGCCTCGGGACAACTCAGGGCGGCACCATATATTTT. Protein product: CASSLGTTQGGTIYF.

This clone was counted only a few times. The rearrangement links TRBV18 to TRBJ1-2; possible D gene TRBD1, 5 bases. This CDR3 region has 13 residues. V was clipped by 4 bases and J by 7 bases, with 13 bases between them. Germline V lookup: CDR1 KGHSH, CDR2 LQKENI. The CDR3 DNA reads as TGTGCCAGCTCACAAGGGGACGTAACTGGCTACACCTTC. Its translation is CASSQGDVTGYTF.

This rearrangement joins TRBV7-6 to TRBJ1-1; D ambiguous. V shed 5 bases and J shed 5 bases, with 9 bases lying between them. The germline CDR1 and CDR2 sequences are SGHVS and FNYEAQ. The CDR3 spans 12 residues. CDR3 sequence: CASSLDRTEAFF. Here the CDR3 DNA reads TGTGCCAGCAGCCTTGACCGTACTGAAGCTTTCTTT.

The CDR3 DNA follows: TGTGCCAGTAGCGATCAGGTGCGAGGAGGCTACACCTTC. Residues: CASSDQVRGGYTF. This chain uses TRBV19 with TRBJ1-2; D is ambiguous. The CDR3 is made up of 13 amino acids. Between the trimmed V and J ends, which lost 6 bases and 8 bases, there was a span of 16 bases. The germline V gene encodes CDR1 LNHDA and CDR2 SQIVND (reference sequence).

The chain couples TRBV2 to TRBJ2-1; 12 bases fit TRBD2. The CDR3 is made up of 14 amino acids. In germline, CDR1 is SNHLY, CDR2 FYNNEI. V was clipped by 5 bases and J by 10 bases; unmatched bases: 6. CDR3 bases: TGTGCCAGCAGTCCGGGACTAGCGGGCTGGGAGCAGTTCTTC. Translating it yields CASSPGLAGWEQFF.

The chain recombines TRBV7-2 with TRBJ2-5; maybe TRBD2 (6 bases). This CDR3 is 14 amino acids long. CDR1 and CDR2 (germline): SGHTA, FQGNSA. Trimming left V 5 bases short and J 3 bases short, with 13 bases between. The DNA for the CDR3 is TGTGCCAGCAGCCCCCGCCAGCGGGAAGAGACCCAGTACTTC. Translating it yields CASSPRQREETQYF.

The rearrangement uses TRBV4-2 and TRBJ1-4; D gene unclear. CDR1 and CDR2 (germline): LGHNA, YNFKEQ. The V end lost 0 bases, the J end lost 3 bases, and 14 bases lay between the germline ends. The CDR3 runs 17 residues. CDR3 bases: TGTGCCAGCAGCCAAGAGTGGGCGGACGGTGCTAATGAAAAACTGTTTTTT. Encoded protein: CASSQEWADGANEKLFF.

CDR3 DNA: TGCGCCAGCAGCTTGCGCCCCGGGACTGACAATCAGCCCCAGCATTTT. This encodes CASSLRPGTDNQPQHF. The V gene is TRBV5-1, the J gene TRBJ1-5, with D maybe TRBD1 (5 bases). The CDR3 contains 16 residues. V was clipped by 1 base and J by 3 bases, with 14 bases between them. Germline V gene sequence: CDR1 SGHRS, CDR2 YFSETQ.

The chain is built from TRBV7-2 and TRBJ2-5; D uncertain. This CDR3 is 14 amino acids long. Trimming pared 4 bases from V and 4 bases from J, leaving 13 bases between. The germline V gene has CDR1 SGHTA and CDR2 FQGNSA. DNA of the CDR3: TGTGCCAGCAGCTCAGGATTTAGGGCAGAGACCCAGTACTTC. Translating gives CASSSGFRAETQYF.